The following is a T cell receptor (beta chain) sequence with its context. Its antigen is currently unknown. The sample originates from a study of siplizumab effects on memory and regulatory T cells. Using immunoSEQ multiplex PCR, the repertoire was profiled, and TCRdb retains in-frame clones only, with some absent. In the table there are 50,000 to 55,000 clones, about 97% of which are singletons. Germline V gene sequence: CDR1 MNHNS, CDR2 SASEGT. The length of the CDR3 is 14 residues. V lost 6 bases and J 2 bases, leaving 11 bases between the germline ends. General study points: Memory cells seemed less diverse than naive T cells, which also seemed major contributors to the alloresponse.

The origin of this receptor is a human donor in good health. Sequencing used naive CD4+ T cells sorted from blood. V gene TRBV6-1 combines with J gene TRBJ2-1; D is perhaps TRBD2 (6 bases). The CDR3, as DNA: TGTGCCAGCAGAATAAGCGGGCCCTACAATGAGCAGTTCTTC. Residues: CASRISGPYNEQFF.